The present entry profiles one T cell receptor beta chain with its context. The antigen remains unidentified. The source of the sample is a study of T cell responses to AZD1222 COVID-19 vaccine. General study findings and limits: Spike-specific TCR breadth and depth grew following two AZD1222 doses.

Germline CDR1 and CDR2: MDHEN and SYDVKM. This CDR3 contains 16 residues. V lost 4 bases, J lost 2 bases, and 7 bases stayed unmatched. Profiling relied on immunoSEQ multiplex PCR, and the TCRdb table lists in-frame clones only, not all of them. The sample contains roughly 70,000 clones, approximately 90% of which appear only once. This clonotype was sampled from an adult who received the MenACWY meningococcal vaccine as a control. V usage is TRBV28 and J usage is TRBJ1-1; 10 bases match TRBD1. The source material was peripheral blood, sampled 28 days after the second dose of the MenACWY control vaccine. CDR3 protein: CASSSWTGGDNTEAFF. DNA for the CDR3: TGTGCCAGCAGTTCGTGGACAGGGGGGGATAACACTGAAGCTTTCTTT.